This T cell receptor (beta chain) was identified in a study of breast tumors, draining lymph nodes, adjacent tissues. The study, taken as a whole, reports: Tumor T cell lymph node origin was a supported hypothesis, not proven.

Regarding this clonotype: Its antigen remains unidentified.

TCRdb re-called the multiplex PCR reads with MiXCR, one entry per CDR3 protein. The sample lists about 200,000 distinct CDR3 sequences; over 25% were seen once. The V end was cut by 0 bases, the J end by 3 bases, with 8 bases between. Germline V gene lookup returns CDR1 GTSNPN and CDR2 SVGIG (reference sequence). The CDR3 runs 13 residues. Axillary draining lymph nodes of breast cancer patients supplied the node samples. This rearrangement joins TRBV30 to TRBJ1-2; no clear D. This TCR derives from a female donor with breast cancer. Some clones in this sample may be carry-over from other donors' samples. Sequenced input: axillary lymph node tissue. The CDR3 nucleotides read TGTGCCTGGAGTGTAGACGAAGACTATGGCTACACCTTC. It codes for CAWSVDEDYGYTF.